These T cell receptor beta chains were read from a single sample in a study of T cells in Graves' hyperthyroidism and ophthalmopathy. Each CDR3 protein gets one entry after TCRdb re-called the multiplex PCR reads with MiXCR. The repertoire holds approximately 610,000 distinct CDR3 sequences, with roughly 15% as singletons. Material for sequencing was blood. These receptors originate from a woman in her forties with Graves' ophthalmopathy. Each CDR3 is given with its conserved first and last residue. The D gene is left open where the match is weak. Size tells how often a clone was seen (once, few, many) or the class of an expanded clone, and some rows leave it out.

V,J,D,size,DNA,CDR3
TRBV30,TRBJ1-2,-,few,TGTGCCTGGAGTGTAATACCGATCTCAGCTGGCTACACCTTC,CAWSVIPISAGYTF
TRBV12-3/TRBV12-4,TRBJ2-2,-,few,TGTGCCAGCAGTTTTAGAGTGAGGGACGGGGAGCTGTTTTTT,CASSFRVRDGELFF
TRBV20-1,TRBJ2-2,-,-,TGCAGTGCTAGACGGTCGGTGTACACCGGGGAGCTGTTTTTT,CSARRSVYTGELFF
TRBV10-3,TRBJ1-5,-,-,TGTGCCATCAGTGAGGGGGGCGGCAATCAGCCCCAGCATTTT,CAISEGGGNQPQHF
TRBV20-1,TRBJ2-2,-,many,TGCAGTGCTAGACGGGGCGATGACGGGGAGCTGTTTTTT,CSARRGDDGELFF
TRBV12-3/TRBV12-4,TRBJ2-7,TRBD2,many,TGTGCCAGCAGTCTCTTAGCGGGAGGGCCCCGCGAGCAGTACTTC,CASSLLAGGPREQYF
TRBV28,TRBJ2-5,TRBD2,few,TGTGCCAGCAGTTTAAATTGGCTAGCGGGAGGAGAGACCCAGTACTTC,CASSLNWLAGGETQYF
TRBV4-2,TRBJ2-5,TRBD2,many,TGTGCCAGCAGCCCCTGGGGGGGTATGGCGGGAGGAGTGGAGACCCAGTACTTC,CASSPWGGMAGGVETQYF
TRBV28,TRBJ2-7,TRBD2,many,TGTGCCAGCAGTTTCCGGGGGGTCTACGAGCAGTACTTC,CASSFRGVYEQYF
TRBV6-5,TRBJ2-7,-,many,TGTGCCAGCAGTTATCTCCCCCCCCCGGCGAGCTACGAGCAGTACTTC,CASSYLPPPASYEQYF
TRBV24-1,TRBJ1-2,-,many,TGTGCCACCTCCCATCAGGGAGAGGGCGGCTACACCTTC,CATSHQGEGGYTF
TRBV11-3,TRBJ2-7,-,many,TGTGCCAGCAGACCTGCGGGGTCCCCCTACGAGCAGTACTTC,CASRPAGSPYEQYF
TRBV7-9,TRBJ1-1,TRBD1,many,TGTGCCAGCAGCTTCCGGACAGGTGAAGCTTTCTTT,CASSFRTGEAFF
TRBV29-1,TRBJ1-1,-,few,TGCAGCGCCGACAGATCGAACACTGAAGCTTTCTTT,CSADRSNTEAFF
TRBV9,TRBJ2-7,-,many,TGTGCCAGCAGCGCCGAGACAGCAGGGGACGAGCAGTACTTC,CASSAETAGDEQYF
TRBV6-5,TRBJ2-5,-,many,TGTGCCAGCAGTTCCGGGACAAGAAAGTGGGAGACCCAGTACTTC,CASSSGTRKWETQYF
TRBV11-2,TRBJ2-5,TRBD2,many,TGTGCCAGCAGCTACTGGACTAGCGGGAGGGCCATAATGGGGGAGACCCAGTACTTC,CASSYWTSGRAIMGETQYF
TRBV7-9,TRBJ2-7,TRBD2,few,TGTGCCAGCAGCTTAGAGCGGGAACTCCCCGACGAGCAGTACTTC,CASSLERELPDEQYF
TRBV6-5,TRBJ2-5,TRBD2,-,TGTGCCAGCAGTTATGGGGCTAGCGGGAGGTATGGAGAGACCCAGTACTTC,CASSYGASGRYGETQYF
TRBV10-2,TRBJ2-5,TRBD2,many,TGCGCCAGCAGTGAAGGACTAGCGGGAGAGACCCAGTACTTC,CASSEGLAGETQYF
TRBV30,TRBJ2-7,-,many,TGTGCCTGGAGTGCCCTCGACAGAAACCTCTACGAGCAGTACTTC,CAWSALDRNLYEQYF
TRBV12-3/TRBV12-4,TRBJ2-7,TRBD1,-,TGTGCCAGCAACCAACGGGACAGCTACGAGCAGTACTTC,CASNQRDSYEQYF
TRBV3-1,TRBJ2-7,-,few,TGTGCCAGCAGCGGGGATACAGTACCCTCCTACGAGCAGTACTTC,CASSGDTVPSYEQYF
TRBV5-1,TRBJ2-7,TRBD2,many,TGCGCCAGCAGACGAGGACTAGCGGGACCGGACGAGCAGTACTTC,CASRRGLAGPDEQYF
TRBV2,TRBJ2-5,-,many,TGTGCCAGCAGTGAAACTAGCCAAGAGACCCAGTACTTC,CASSETSQETQYF
TRBV28,TRBJ1-1,-,many,TGTGCCAGCAGTTCTGACAGTTTGAACACTGAAGCTTTCTTT,CASSSDSLNTEAFF
TRBV24-1,TRBJ2-5,TRBD2,-,TGTGCCACCAGTGATTCCAAAGCGGGAGGGTACCAAGAGACCCAGTACTTC,CATSDSKAGGYQETQYF
TRBV4-3,TRBJ2-2,-,many,TGCGCCAGCAGTCCTCGGGCAAGGACCACCGGGGAGCTGTTTTTT,CASSPRARTTGELFF
TRBV25-1,TRBJ2-1,-,many,TGTGCCAGCAGTCGACACAATGAGCAGTTCTTC,CASSRHNEQFF
TRBV6-2/TRBV6-3,TRBJ2-7,-,many,TGTGCCAGCACTACGGCGGAAACCTACGAGCAGTACTTC,CASTTAETYEQYF
TRBV7-8,TRBJ2-7,-,few,TGTGCCAGCAGCTTTGGGGTGGGGGACTACGAGCAGTACTTC,CASSFGVGDYEQYF
TRBV20-1,TRBJ1-1,TRBD1,many,TGCAGTGCTAGAGATCCTGACAGGGATGAAGCTTTCTTT,CSARDPDRDEAFF
TRBV14,TRBJ2-5,TRBD2,many,TGTGCCAGCAGCCAAGAATGGGAGGGCCGAGAGACCCAGTACTTC,CASSQEWEGRETQYF
TRBV15,TRBJ1-1,-,many,TGTGCCACCAGCAGAGACCTCTCGAGGGGCATGAACACTGAAGCTTTCTTT,CATSRDLSRGMNTEAFF
TRBV28,TRBJ1-5,TRBD1,-,TGTGCCAGCAGTTCAGGGGGGTTGAATCAGCCCCAGCATTTT,CASSSGGLNQPQHF
TRBV12-3/TRBV12-4,TRBJ1-2,-,many,TGTGCCAGCAGTTTATCTCTGGGGCTTAACGTTCATGGCTACACCTTC,CASSLSLGLNVHGYTF
TRBV12-3/TRBV12-4,TRBJ2-5,-,many,TGTGCCAGCAGCTACATTCTTGAGACCCAGTACTTC,CASSYILETQYF
TRBV20-1,TRBJ2-7,TRBD2,-,TGCAGTGCTAGCCCATGGGTAGCGGGAGTTTCCTACGAGCAGTACTTC,CSASPWVAGVSYEQYF
TRBV19,TRBJ2-7,-,few,TGTGCCAGTAGTAGGGGGATTTCCTACGAGCAGTACTTC,CASSRGISYEQYF
TRBV27,TRBJ1-1,-,many,TGTGCCAGCAGTTTTGGGGCGAACACTGAAGCTTTCTTT,CASSFGANTEAFF
TRBV10-3,TRBJ1-1,-,many,TGTGCCATCAGTGAGTCTGAGAAGGGGGCTTTCTTT,CAISESEKGAFF
TRBV19,TRBJ2-2,-,many,TGTGCCAGTAGTTTGACAGCGAACACCGGGGAGCTGTTTTTT,CASSLTANTGELFF
TRBV19,TRBJ2-2,TRBD1,many,TGTGCCAGTAGTACGCAGGCTTACAGGGGCGGGGAGCTGTTTTTT,CASSTQAYRGGELFF
TRBV28,TRBJ2-2,-,few,TGTGTCAGCAACTTAGGAGGGACAGTACCCGGGGAGCTGTTTTTT,CVSNLGGTVPGELFF
TRBV29-1,TRBJ1-1,-,many,TGCAGCGTTGAAGTAGGGGGGTCGGCTTTCTTT,CSVEVGGSAFF
TRBV29-1,TRBJ2-2,TRBD1,few,TGCAGCGTGAGGGGGCAGGGGACCGGGGAGCTGTTTTTT,CSVRGQGTGELFF
TRBV27,TRBJ2-5,-,many,TGTGCCAGCAGTGCCAGTAGAGAGACCCAGTACTTC,CASSASRETQYF
TRBV18,TRBJ1-3,-,-,TGTGCCAGCTCACCAAACCACCCTGGAAACACCATATATTTT,CASSPNHPGNTIYF
TRBV12-3/TRBV12-4,TRBJ1-1,-,many,TGTGCCAGCAGTCTCGGGACCCAGAACACTGAAGCTTTCTTT,CASSLGTQNTEAFF
TRBV20-1,TRBJ2-1,-,many,TGCAGTGCTAGAGAACTGAGAGAGGACAATGAGCAGTTCTTC,CSARELREDNEQFF
TRBV2,TRBJ2-4,-,many,TGTGCCAGCAGACTGCCCCCCGGAAACATTCAGTACTTC,CASRLPPGNIQYF
TRBV7-2,TRBJ2-7,TRBD2,-,TGTGCCAGCAGCCACGGACTAGCGGTAGAGGAGCAGTACTTC,CASSHGLAVEEQYF
TRBV28,TRBJ2-2,TRBD1,-,TGTACCAGCAGTGTTACTTGGGGGACAGAGAACACCGGGGAGCTGTTTTTT,CTSSVTWGTENTGELFF